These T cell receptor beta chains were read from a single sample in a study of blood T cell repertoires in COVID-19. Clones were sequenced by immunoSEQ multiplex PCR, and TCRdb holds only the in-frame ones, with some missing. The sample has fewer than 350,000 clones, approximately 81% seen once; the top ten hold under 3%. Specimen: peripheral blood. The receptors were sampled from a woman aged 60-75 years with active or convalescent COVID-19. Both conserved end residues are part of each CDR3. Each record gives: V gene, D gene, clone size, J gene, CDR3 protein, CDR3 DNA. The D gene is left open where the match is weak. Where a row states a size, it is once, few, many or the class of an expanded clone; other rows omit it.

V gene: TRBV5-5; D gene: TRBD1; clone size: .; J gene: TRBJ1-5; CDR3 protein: CASSPGEQGRGGSNQPQHF; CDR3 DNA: TGTGCCAGCAGCCCAGGGGAACAGGGGCGCGGGGGGAGCAATCAGCCCCAGCATTTT
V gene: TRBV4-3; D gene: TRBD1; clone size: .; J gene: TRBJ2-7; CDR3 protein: CASSQDPRQGYYEQYF; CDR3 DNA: TGCGCCAGCAGCCAAGATCCGCGACAGGGGTACTACGAGCAGTACTTC
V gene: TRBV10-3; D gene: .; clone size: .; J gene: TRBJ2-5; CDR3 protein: CAISESMAGAYQETQYF; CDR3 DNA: TGTGCCATCAGTGAGTCGATGGCAGGGGCCTACCAAGAGACCCAGTACTTC
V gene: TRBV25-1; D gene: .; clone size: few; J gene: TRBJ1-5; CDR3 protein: CASSESGKDQPQHF; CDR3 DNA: TGTGCCAGCAGTGAATCGGGTAAGGATCAGCCCCAGCATTTT
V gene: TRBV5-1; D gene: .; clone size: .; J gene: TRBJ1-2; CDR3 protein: CASSSPLEGFGYTF; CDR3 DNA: TGCGCCAGCAGCTCCCCCCTCGAGGGTTTCGGCTACACCTTC
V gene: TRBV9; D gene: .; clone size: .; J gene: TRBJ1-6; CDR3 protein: CASSVSSGNSPLHF; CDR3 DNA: TGTGCCAGCAGCGTGTCCTCGGGGAATTCACCCCTCCACTTT
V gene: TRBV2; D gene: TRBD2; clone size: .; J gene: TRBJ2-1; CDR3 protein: CASHPPGLGSNNEQFF; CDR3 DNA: TGTGCCAGCCACCCGCCGGGACTAGGTTCTAACAATGAGCAGTTCTTC
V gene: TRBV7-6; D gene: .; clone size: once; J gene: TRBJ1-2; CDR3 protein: CASSLAGVEGYTF; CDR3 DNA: TGTGCCAGCAGCTTAGCCGGGGTGGAAGGCTACACCTTC
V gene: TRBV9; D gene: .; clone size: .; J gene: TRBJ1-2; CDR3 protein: CASRREGQSLNYGYTF; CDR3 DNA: TGTGCCAGCAGGAGGGAAGGACAGTCCCTAAACTATGGCTACACCTTC
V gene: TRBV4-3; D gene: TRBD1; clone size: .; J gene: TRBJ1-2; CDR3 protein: CASSQASTGSYGYTF; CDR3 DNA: TGCGCCAGCAGCCAAGCTTCGACAGGGAGTTATGGCTACACCTTC
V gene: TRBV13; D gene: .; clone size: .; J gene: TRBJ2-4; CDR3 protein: CASSRRLLAKNIQYF; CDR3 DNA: TGTGCCAGCAGTAGGAGGTTACTAGCCAAAAACATTCAGTACTTC
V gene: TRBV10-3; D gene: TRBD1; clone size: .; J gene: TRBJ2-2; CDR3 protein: CAIRQGTGGTGELFF; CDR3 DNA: TGTGCCATCAGGCAAGGGACAGGGGGCACCGGGGAGCTGTTTTTT
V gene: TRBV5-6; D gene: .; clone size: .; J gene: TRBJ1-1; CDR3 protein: CASSPVTGLRSTEAFF; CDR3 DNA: TGTGCCAGCAGCCCCGTTACAGGGTTACGGTCCACTGAAGCTTTCTTT
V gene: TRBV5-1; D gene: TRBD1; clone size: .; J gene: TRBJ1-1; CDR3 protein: CASSHRTGIGGMNTEAFF; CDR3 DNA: TGCGCCAGCAGCCACCGGACAGGGATAGGGGGAATGAACACTGAAGCTTTCTTT
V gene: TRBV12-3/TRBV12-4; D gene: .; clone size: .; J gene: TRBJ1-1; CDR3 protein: CASRGASSPEAFF; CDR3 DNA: TGTGCCAGCAGGGGAGCCTCTTCACCTGAAGCTTTCTTT
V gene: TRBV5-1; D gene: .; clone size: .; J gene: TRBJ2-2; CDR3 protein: CASSASGAGGELFF; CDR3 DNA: TGCGCCAGCAGCGCATCAGGGGCCGGGGGGGAGCTGTTTTTT
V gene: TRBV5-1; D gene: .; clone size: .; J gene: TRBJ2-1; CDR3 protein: CASSWDPGGNEQFF; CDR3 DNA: TGCGCCAGCAGCTGGGACCCCGGGGGAAATGAGCAGTTCTTC
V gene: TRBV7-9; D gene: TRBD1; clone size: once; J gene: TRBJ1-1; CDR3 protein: CASSIPGGNTEAFF; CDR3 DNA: TGTGCCAGCAGCATACCAGGGGGGAACACTGAAGCTTTCTTT
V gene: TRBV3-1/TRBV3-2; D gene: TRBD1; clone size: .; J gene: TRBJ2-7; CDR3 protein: CASYAGDRVPYEQYF; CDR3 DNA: TGTGCCAGCTACGCAGGGGACAGGGTGCCCTACGAGCAGTACTTC
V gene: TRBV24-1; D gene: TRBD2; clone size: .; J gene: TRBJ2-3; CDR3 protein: CATSDPRGGAKDTQYF; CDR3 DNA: TGTGCCACCAGTGACCCTCGCGGGGGGGCTAAAGATACGCAGTATTTT
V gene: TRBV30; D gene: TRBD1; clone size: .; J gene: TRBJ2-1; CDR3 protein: CAWYGTAYNEQFF; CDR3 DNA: TGTGCCTGGTACGGGACAGCTTACAATGAGCAGTTCTTC
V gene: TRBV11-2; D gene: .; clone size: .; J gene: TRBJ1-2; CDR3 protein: CASSPTAYGYTF; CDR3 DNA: TGTGCCAGCAGCCCTACAGCCTATGGCTACACCTTC
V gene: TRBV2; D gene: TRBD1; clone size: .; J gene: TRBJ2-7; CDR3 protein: CASRRTGAYEQYF; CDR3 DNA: TGTGCCAGCAGGAGGACAGGGGCCTACGAGCAGTACTTC
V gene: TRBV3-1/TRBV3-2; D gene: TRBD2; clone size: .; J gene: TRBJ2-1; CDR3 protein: CASSQMGWEGPPYNEQFF; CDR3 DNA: TGTGCCAGCAGCCAAATGGGCTGGGAGGGGCCCCCCTACAATGAGCAGTTCTTC
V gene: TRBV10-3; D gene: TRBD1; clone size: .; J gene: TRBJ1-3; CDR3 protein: CAISSGTGVNTIYF; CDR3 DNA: TGTGCCATCAGCTCCGGGACAGGGGTCAACACCATATATTTT
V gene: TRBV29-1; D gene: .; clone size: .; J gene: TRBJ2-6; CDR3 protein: CSVQGSGANVLTF; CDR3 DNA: TGCAGCGTCCAGGGATCTGGGGCCAACGTCCTGACTTTC
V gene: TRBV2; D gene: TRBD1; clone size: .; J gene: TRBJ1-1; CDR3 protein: CASSEDWTGGVGTEAFF; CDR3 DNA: TGTGCCAGCAGTGAGGACTGGACAGGGGGCGTGGGGACTGAAGCTTTCTTT
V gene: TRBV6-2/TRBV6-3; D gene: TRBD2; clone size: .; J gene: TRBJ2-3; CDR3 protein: CASSISLAGGTDTQYF; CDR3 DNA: TGTGCCAGCAGCATCTCTCTAGCGGGAGGCACAGATACGCAGTATTTT
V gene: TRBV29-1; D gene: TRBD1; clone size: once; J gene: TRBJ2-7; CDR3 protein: CSSGTGTGVHEQYF; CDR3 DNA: TGCAGCTCGGGGACCGGGACAGGGGTTCACGAGCAGTACTTC
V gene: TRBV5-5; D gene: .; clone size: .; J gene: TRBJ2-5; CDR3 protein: CASSFGGGAGQETQYF; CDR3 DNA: TGTGCCAGCAGCTTCGGAGGGGGCGCAGGCCAAGAGACCCAGTACTTC
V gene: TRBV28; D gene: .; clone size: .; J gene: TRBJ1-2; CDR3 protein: CASRVQTVTYGYTF; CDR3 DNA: TGTGCCAGCAGGGTCCAGACAGTGACCTATGGCTACACCTTC
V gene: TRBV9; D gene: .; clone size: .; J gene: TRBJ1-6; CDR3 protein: CASSGGRENSPLHF; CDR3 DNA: TGTGCCAGCAGCGGAGGCAGGGAAAATTCACCCCTCCACTTT
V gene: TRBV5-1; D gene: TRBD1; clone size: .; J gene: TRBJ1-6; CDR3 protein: CASSGGQGGSPLHF; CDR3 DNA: TGCGCCAGCAGCGGGGGACAGGGAGGTTCACCCCTCCACTTT
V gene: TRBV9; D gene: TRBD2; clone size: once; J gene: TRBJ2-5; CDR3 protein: CASSVGHSGVYQETQYF; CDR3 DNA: TGTGCCAGCAGCGTAGGCCATAGCGGGGTGTACCAAGAGACCCAGTACTTC
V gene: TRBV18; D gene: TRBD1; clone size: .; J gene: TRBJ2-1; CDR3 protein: CASSPATGDEQFF; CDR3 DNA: TGTGCCAGCTCACCCGCGACAGGGGATGAGCAGTTCTTC
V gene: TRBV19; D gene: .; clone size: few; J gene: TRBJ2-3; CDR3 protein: CASSPRLSPSADTQYF; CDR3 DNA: TGTGCCAGTAGTCCCCGACTCTCCCCAAGCGCAGATACGCAGTATTTT
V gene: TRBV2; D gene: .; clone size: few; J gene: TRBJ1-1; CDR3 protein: CASSTGLNTEAFF; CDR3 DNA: TGTGCCAGCAGCACAGGGCTGAACACTGAAGCTTTCTTT
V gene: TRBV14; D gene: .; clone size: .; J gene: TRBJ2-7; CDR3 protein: CASSQSLRGYEQYF; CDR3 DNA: TGTGCCAGCAGCCAATCGCTTAGAGGGTACGAGCAGTACTTC
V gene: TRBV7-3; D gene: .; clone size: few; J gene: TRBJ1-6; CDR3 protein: CASSLTGGQGNSPLHF; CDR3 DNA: TGTGCCAGCAGCTTAACGGGGGGGCAAGGTAATTCACCCCTCCACTTT
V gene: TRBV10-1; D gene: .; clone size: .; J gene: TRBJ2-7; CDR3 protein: CASSDVSKGVDFYEQYF; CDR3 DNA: TGCGCCAGCAGTGATGTTTCGAAGGGGGTAGATTTTTACGAGCAGTACTTC
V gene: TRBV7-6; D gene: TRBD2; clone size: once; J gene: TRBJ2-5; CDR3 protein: CASSFPDALAGKETQYF; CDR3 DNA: TGTGCCAGCAGCTTCCCCGACGCGCTAGCGGGGAAAGAGACCCAGTACTTC
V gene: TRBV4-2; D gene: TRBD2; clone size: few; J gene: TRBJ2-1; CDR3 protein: CASSQGLAGGLYNEQFF; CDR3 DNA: TGTGCCAGCAGCCAAGGACTAGCGGGGGGGCTATACAATGAGCAGTTCTTC
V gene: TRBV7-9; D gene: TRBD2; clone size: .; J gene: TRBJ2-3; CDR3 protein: CASSLVSGGATDTQYF; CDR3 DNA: TGTGCCAGCAGCTTAGTCTCCGGGGGGGCAACAGATACGCAGTATTTT
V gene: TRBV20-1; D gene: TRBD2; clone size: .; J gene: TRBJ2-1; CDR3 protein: CSAIEVSGGAGDNEQFF; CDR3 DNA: TGCAGTGCTATTGAGGTCAGCGGGGGGGCCGGAGACAATGAGCAGTTCTTC
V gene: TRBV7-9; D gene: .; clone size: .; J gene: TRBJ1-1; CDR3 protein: CASSPQGTEAFF; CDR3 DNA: TGTGCCAGCAGCCCACAGGGAACTGAAGCTTTCTTT
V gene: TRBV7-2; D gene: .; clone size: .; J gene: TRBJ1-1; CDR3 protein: CASSLAGQTNTEAFF; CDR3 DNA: TGTGCCAGCAGCTTAGCCGGACAGACGAACACTGAAGCTTTCTTT
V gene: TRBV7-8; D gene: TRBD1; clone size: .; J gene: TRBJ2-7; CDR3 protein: CASSPGQPYEQYF; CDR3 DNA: TGTGCCAGCAGCCCGGGACAGCCGTACGAGCAGTACTTC
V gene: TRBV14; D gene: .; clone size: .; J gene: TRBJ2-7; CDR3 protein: CASSHRGHHEQYF; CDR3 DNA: TGTGCCAGCAGCCACAGGGGCCACCACGAGCAGTACTTC
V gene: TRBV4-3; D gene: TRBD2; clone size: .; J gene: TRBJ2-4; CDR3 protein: CASRRRALAGLWAKNIQYF; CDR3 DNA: TGCGCCAGCAGGAGGCGGGCCCTAGCGGGCCTTTGGGCCAAAAACATTCAGTACTTC
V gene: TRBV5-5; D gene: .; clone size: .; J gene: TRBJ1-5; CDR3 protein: CASSLNGGGQPQHF; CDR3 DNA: TGTGCCAGCAGCTTGAACGGAGGTGGTCAGCCCCAGCATTTT
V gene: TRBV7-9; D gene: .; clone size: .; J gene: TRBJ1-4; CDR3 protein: CASSFQGLIEKLFF; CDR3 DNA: TGTGCCAGCAGCTTTCAGGGCCTAATTGAAAAACTGTTTTTT
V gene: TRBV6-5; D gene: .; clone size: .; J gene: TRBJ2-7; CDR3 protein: CASGEREQYF; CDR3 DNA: TGTGCCAGCGGCGAGAGGGAGCAGTACTTC
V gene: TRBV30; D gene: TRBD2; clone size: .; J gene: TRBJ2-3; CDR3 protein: CAWTAGLATDTQYF; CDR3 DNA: TGTGCTTGGACGGCAGGACTAGCCACAGATACGCAGTATTTT
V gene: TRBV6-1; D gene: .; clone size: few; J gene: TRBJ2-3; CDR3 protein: CASSERPSRGGITIPDTQYF; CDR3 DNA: TGTGCCAGCAGTGAAAGGCCTAGCAGGGGTGGGATTACCATCCCAGATACGCAGTATTTT
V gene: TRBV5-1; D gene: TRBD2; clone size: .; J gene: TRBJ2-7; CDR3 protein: CASSLVAGSPEQYF; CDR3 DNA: TGCGCCAGCAGCTTGGTAGCGGGGTCGCCGGAGCAGTACTTC
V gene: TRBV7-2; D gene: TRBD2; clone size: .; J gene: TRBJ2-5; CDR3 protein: CASSLAQGGGGETQYF; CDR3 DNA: TGTGCCAGCAGCTTAGCGCAAGGCGGGGGAGGAGAGACCCAGTACTTC
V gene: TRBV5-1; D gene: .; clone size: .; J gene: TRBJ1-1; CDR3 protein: CASSWAGGSTNTEAFF; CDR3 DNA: TGCGCCAGCAGCTGGGCGGGGGGTTCAACGAACACTGAAGCTTTCTTT
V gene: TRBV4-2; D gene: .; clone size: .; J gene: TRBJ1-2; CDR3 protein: CASSQGGEGGYTF; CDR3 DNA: TGTGCCAGCAGCCAAGGGGGGGAGGGAGGCTACACCTTC